These 15 T cell receptor beta chains originate from one sample sequenced in a study of shared clonotypes between healthy human individuals. It was CD45RO-negative cells, positively selected for CCR7, that made up naive CD8 cells, with terminally differentiated effector memory CD45RA+ cells excluded. Clones were sequenced by immunoSEQ multiplex PCR, and TCRdb holds only the in-frame ones, with some missing. The table includes hundreds of thousands of clones, about 95% detected once. The sequenced sample was naive CD8+ T cells sorted from blood. The receptors derive from a woman aged 30 to 39 in good health.

V and J are TRBV28 and TRBJ1-2; D is possibly TRBD1 (5 bases). The V end lost 2 bases, the J end lost 4 bases, and 20 bases lay between the germline ends. Germline V gives CDR1 MDHEN, CDR2 SYDVKM. The length of the CDR3 is 17 residues. DNA of the CDR3: TGTGCCAGCAGTTTAGATACAGGAGATGCCTATACCTATGGCTACACCTTC. Translation: CASSLDTGDAYTYGYTF.

The chain has TRBV13 and TRBJ1-1, with TRBD1 as a possible D gene (5 bases). The CDR3 has 15 residues. With 2 bases removed from V and 1 base from J, the gap between germline ends came to 11 bases. Germline assignment: CDR1 PRHDT and CDR2 FYEKMQ (reference sequence). The CDR3 bases are TGTGCCAGCAGCTTATTTCGCGGGACGAACACTGAAGCTTTCTTT. As protein: CASSLFRGTNTEAFF.

The J gene is TRBJ2-7, the V gene TRBV19, with D perhaps matching TRBD1 (5 bases). CDR3 length: 14 amino acids. Germline assignment: CDR1 LNHDA and CDR2 SQIVND (reference sequence). V lost 3 bases and J 0 bases, leaving 9 bases between the germline ends. Written as DNA, the CDR3 is TGTGCCAGTAGTATGATGGGGCTCTCCTACGAGCAGTACTTC. This sequence encodes CASSMMGLSYEQYF.

The rearrangement uses TRBV29-1 and TRBJ1-1; D remains ambiguous. The length of the CDR3 is 11 residues. V lost 0 bases and J lost 11, with 10 bases in between. Germline CDR1 is SQVTM and CDR2 is ANQGSEA. CDR3 sequence reads: CSVEDRTYAFF. The DNA of the CDR3 is TGCAGCGTTGAAGATCGGACGTATGCTTTCTTT.

V usage is TRBV27 and J usage is TRBJ2-5; D not certain. V lost 3 bases, J lost 5 bases, and 16 bases lay in between. There are 15 residues in the CDR3. Germline CDR1 reads MNHEY; CDR2 reads SMNVEV (reference sequence). The CDR3 is CASSFLGGSRETQYF. DNA of the CDR3: TGTGCCAGCAGTTTCCTGGGCGGCTCAAGGGAGACCCAGTACTTC.

The chain combines TRBV9 with TRBJ2-5; TRBD1 agrees at 7 bases. The CDR3 is made up of 17 amino acids. V shed 4 bases, J shed 1 base, and the junction held 13 bases outside the gene matches. Germline CDR1 reads SGDLS; CDR2 reads YYNGEE. The CDR3 DNA follows: TGTGCCAGCAGCCCTGAGGAGCTACAGGGGATCCAAGAGACCCAGTACTTC. This sequence encodes CASSPEELQGIQETQYF.

The V and J genes are TRBV27 and TRBJ2-7; D is unclear. CDR3 length: 13 amino acids. The V gene's germline CDR1 is MNHEY and CDR2 SMNVEV (reference sequence). V gave up 2 bases and J gave up 3 bases, with 8 bases separating them. In DNA form, the CDR3 reads TGTGCCAGCAGTTTAAATGTAGGCTACGAGCAGTACTTC. Its translation is CASSLNVGYEQYF.

The chain combines TRBV27 with TRBJ2-2, with D tentatively TRBD1 (5 bases). Germline assignment: CDR1 MNHEY and CDR2 SMNVEV (reference sequence). The CDR3 is 14 amino acids. V was clipped by 5 bases and J by 0 bases, with 7 bases between them. For the CDR3, the DNA is TGTGCCAGCAGTGCAGGGACGAACACCGGGGAGCTGTTTTTT. This codes for CASSAGTNTGELFF.

The V and J genes are TRBV7-9 and TRBJ2-3, with D possibly being TRBD2 (5 bases). Germline loops: CDR1 SEHNR, CDR2 FQNEAQ (reference sequence). The CDR3 extends over 15 amino acids. V shed 1 base and J shed 3 bases, with 11 bases lying between them. As DNA, the CDR3 is TGTGCCAGCAGCTTAGTCAGTGGGGAGACAGATACGCAGTATTTT. The encoded protein is CASSLVSGETDTQYF.

The chain links TRBV6-5 to TRBJ2-7; D remains ambiguous. V lost 4 bases and J lost 5, with 15 bases in between. The CDR3 length is 14 residues. The germline gives CDR1 MNHEY, CDR2 SVGAGI. CDR3 region: CASSWVTGSDEQYF. The DNA of the CDR3 is TGTGCCAGCAGTTGGGTGACGGGTTCGGACGAGCAGTACTTC.

The J gene is TRBJ1-4, the V gene TRBV7-2, with no clear D. V gave up 5 bases and J gave up 5 bases, with 15 bases separating them. The CDR3 totals 15 residues. From germline, CDR1 is SGHTA and CDR2 FQGNSA. DNA for the CDR3: TGTGCCAGCAGCGACGCCCTGGGGTTGAATGAAAAACTGTTTTTT. Encoded protein: CASSDALGLNEKLFF.

This clone has a handful of counts. The sample has other DNA sequences that encode this CDR3 too. The V call is TRBV7-3, the J call TRBJ2-1; tentatively, D is TRBD1 or TRBD2 (5 bases each). The CDR3 has 12 amino acids. Germline CDR1 and CDR2: SGHTA and FQGTGA. Trimming shortened V by 4 bases and J by 9 bases, and 10 bases separated the two germline ends. The CDR3 loop reads CASSSTGGEQFF. The CDR3 DNA reads as TGTGCCAGCAGCTCCACAGGAGGTGAGCAGTTCTTC.

This chain uses TRBV27 with TRBJ2-1; D unresolved. The germline gives CDR1 MNHEY, CDR2 SMNVEV (reference sequence). Trimming stripped 4 bases from V and 6 bases from J, with 10 bases between. The CDR3 has 13 amino acids. The chain's CDR3 is CASSSGPPNEQFF. CDR3 sequence (DNA): TGTGCCAGCAGTTCCGGACCACCCAATGAGCAGTTCTTC.

In its sample, this clone was seen once. The same CDR3 arises from other DNA sequences in this sample as well. The chain carries TRBV27 and TRBJ2-7; D possibly uses TRBD1 or TRBD2 (5 bases each). The germline V gene encodes CDR1 MNHEY and CDR2 SMNVEV (reference sequence). V was pared by 4 bases and J by 1 base, with 14 bases between. The CDR3 sequence is 15 residues long. This chain's CDR3 is CASSSVGTGSYEQYF. The CDR3 bases are TGTGCCAGCAGTTCCGTGGGGACGGGGTCCTACGAGCAGTACTTC.

Comment on this clone: This CDR3 is also generated by other DNA sequences in the sample. This sequence joins TRBV7-9 and TRBJ1-5; no reliable D call. Per germline, CDR1 SEHNR and CDR2 FQNEAQ (reference sequence). The CDR3 is made up of 13 amino acids. Deletions cut 1 base from V and 7 bases from J, with 8 bases between. DNA of the CDR3: TGTGCCAGCAGCTTAGGTTCTGGGCAGCCCCAGCATTTT. Translated, it gives CASSLGSGQPQHF.